The source of this T cell receptor beta chain is a study of T cells after yellow fever vaccination. General study findings and limits: At around 96% for CD4 and 70% to 90% for CD8, most primary-vaccination clones showed up again after the booster. From the bulk population, abundant clonotypes could contaminate and appear within FACS-sorted repertoires.

This clonotype was seen many times. Its antigen is currently unknown. The CDR3 extends over 16 amino acids. Germline V lookup: CDR1 LGHDT, CDR2 YNNKEL (reference sequence). Losses at the gene ends were 1 base for V and 7 bases for J; bases not matched to a gene: 7. One entry per CDR3 protein, called by TCRdb with MiXCR from the 5' RACE reads. This table holds approximately 240,000 distinct CDR3 sequences, 3.6% found once. This receptor was obtained from a man aged 18 to 29 who received the YFV17D yellow fever vaccine. The gene calls are TRBV3-1 and TRBJ1-6; 7 bases map to TRBD1. The source was PBMCs, collected 15 days after the yellow fever booster vaccination. The CDR3 bases are TGTGCCAGCAGCCAAGTTACAGGGGAGGTAAATTCACCCCTCCACTTT. It specifies CASSQVTGEVNSPLHF.